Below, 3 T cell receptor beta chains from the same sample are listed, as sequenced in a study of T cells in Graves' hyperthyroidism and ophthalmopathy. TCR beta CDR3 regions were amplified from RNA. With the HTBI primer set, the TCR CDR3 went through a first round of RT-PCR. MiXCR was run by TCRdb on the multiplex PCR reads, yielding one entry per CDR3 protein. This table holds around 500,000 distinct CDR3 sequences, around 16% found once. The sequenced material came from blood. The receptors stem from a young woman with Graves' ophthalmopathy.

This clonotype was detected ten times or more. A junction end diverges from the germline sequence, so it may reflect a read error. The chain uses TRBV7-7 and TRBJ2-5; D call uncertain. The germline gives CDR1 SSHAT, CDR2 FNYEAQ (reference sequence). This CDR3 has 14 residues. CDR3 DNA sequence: TGTGCTAGCAGCTTAGGAAACTCCCAAGAGACCCAGTACTTC. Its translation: CASSLGNSQETQYF.

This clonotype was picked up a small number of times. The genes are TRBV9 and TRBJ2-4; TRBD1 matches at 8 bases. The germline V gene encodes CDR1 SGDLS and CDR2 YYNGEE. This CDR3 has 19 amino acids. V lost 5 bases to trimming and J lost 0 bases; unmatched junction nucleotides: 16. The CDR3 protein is CASRPKAGGGTIAKNIQYF. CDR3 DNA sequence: TGTGCCAGCAGACCGAAGGCAGGGGGCGGAACAATAGCCAAAAACATTCAGTACTTC.

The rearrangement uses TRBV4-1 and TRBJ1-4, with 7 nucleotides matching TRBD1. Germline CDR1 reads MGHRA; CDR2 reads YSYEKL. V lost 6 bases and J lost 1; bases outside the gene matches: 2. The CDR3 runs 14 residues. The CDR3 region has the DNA TGCGCCAGCAGAAGACAGGGAACTAATGAAAAACTGTTTTTT. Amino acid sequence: CASRRQGTNEKLFF.